Below, one TCR beta chain is given with its context. The target antigen is unknown. This record comes from a study of cytomegalovirus exposure and HLA in healthy donors. Study findings and constraints: Indistinguishability led to the exclusion of some V segments, TRBV6-2 and TRBV6-3 included. Analyzed later, association rates of TCRs varied across HLA loci, with DRB1 most and HLA-C fewest. Some TCR beta chains (more than 150 of them) were listed as cytomegalovirus-associated.

Researchers ran the PCR with 60 Vbeta and 13 Jbeta primers. Sequencing used immunoSEQ multiplex PCR; TCRdb keeps in-frame clones, though not all of them. The table lists approximately 150,000 clones, approximately 72% of them singletons, with around 2.3% in the top ten. After removal of 0 bases from V and 6 bases from J, the junction contained 23 bases not matched to a gene. The CDR3 extends over 21 amino acids. Sequencing was done on a sample of PBMCs. The sequence was obtained from a human donor in good health. This chain joins TRBV23-1 and TRBJ1-2, with 9 bases that match TRBD1. TRBV23-1 is flagged as an ORF with uncertain function. The DNA of the CDR3 is TGCGCCAGCAGTCAATCGGGAGTTGGGGACAGGGATACGGGGAGGGTACATGGCTACACCTTC. It translates to CASSQSGVGDRDTGRVHGYTF.